Presented here are 12 T cell receptor beta chains from one specimen sequenced in a study of blood T cell repertoires in COVID-19. Repertoires were generated with immunoSEQ multiplex PCR, while TCRdb's copy carries only in-frame clones and drops some. The sample yields approximately 250,000 clones, roughly 90% seen once. Sequencing was done on a sample of PBMCs or T cells enriched from blood (not recorded which). All receptors derive from a man aged 35-49 years who had been exposed to COVID-19.

This clone was detected only once. This chain uses TRBV6-5 with TRBJ2-7; the match to TRBD1 covers 7 bases. V shed 6 bases, J shed 2 bases, and the junction held 7 bases outside the gene matches. The CDR3 covers 14 residues. Germline values: CDR1 MNHEY, CDR2 SVGAGI. The CDR3 reads CASSLGDSPYEQYF. Here the CDR3 DNA reads TGTGCCAGCAGCCTCGGGGACAGCCCCTACGAGCAGTACTTC.

The table lists this clone with a few counts. The chain uses TRBV2 and TRBJ2-7; 7 bases fit TRBD2. The CDR3 runs 14 residues. J gave up 3 bases and V 7 bases, and 9 bases lay outside the gene matches. CDR1 is SNHLY, CDR2 FYNNEI, per germline. CDR3 region: CASKVETSSYEQYF. Here the CDR3 DNA reads TGTGCCAGCAAGGTCGAGACTAGCAGCTACGAGCAGTACTTC.

The chain recombines TRBV5-5 with TRBJ2-7; possibly TRBD2 for D (5 bases). Per the germline V gene, CDR1 is SGHKS and CDR2 is YYEKEE (reference sequence). The CDR3 runs to 13 residues. Trimming cost V 1 base and J 6 bases, with 11 bases left between them. The CDR3 DNA reads as TGTGCCAGCAGCTTGTATCCGGGATCCGAGCAGTACTTC. Translating gives CASSLYPGSEQYF.

The V and J genes are TRBV28 and TRBJ2-3; D remains ambiguous. This CDR3 is 13 amino acids long. With 5 bases removed from V and 0 bases from J, the gap between germline ends came to 6 bases. Germline CDR1 and CDR2: MDHEN and SYDVKM. The CDR3 spells CASSQTSTDTQYF. The CDR3 DNA follows: TGTGCCAGCAGTCAGACTAGCACAGATACGCAGTATTTT.

This clone came up once. The V and J genes are TRBV2 and TRBJ1-2; D is undetermined. The CDR3 has 11 amino acids. Trimming stripped 4 bases from V and 7 bases from J, with 7 bases between. Germline CDR1 reads SNHLY; CDR2 reads FYNNEI. CDR3 loop: CASSVQIGYTF. For the CDR3, the DNA is TGTGCCAGCAGTGTGCAGATTGGCTACACCTTC.

This rearrangement joins TRBV7-9 to TRBJ1-1; D not certain. Germline V CDR1 and CDR2: SEHNR, FQNEAQ (reference sequence). This CDR3 spans 14 amino acids. V was cut by 5 bases and J by 4 bases, with 14 bases left in between. The CDR3 loop is CASSPPSGITEAFF. In DNA, the CDR3 is TGTGCCAGCAGCCCTCCCTCAGGCATCACTGAAGCTTTCTTT.

This sequence joins TRBV15 and TRBJ2-3, with 8 positions matching TRBD1. Germline V gene data show CDR1 as LNHNV and CDR2 as YYDKDF (reference sequence). Trimming removed 2 bases from V and 6 bases from J; junction bases left unmatched: 7. This CDR3 region has 15 residues. DNA of the CDR3: TGTGCCACCAGCAGAAGACAGGGGTTCATGGATACGCAGTATTTT. Encoded protein: CATSRRQGFMDTQYF. The full variable domain, its missing parts supplied by reference TRBV15 and TRBJ2-3, is DAMVIQNPRYQVTQFGKPVTLSCSQTLNHNVMYWYQQKSSQAPKLLFHYYDKDFNNEADTPDNFQSRRPNTSFCFLDIRSPGLGDTAMYLCATSRRQGFMDTQYFGPGTRLTVL.

The J gene is TRBJ2-3, the V gene TRBV4-1, with 11 bases lining up with TRBD2. Trimming cost V 8 bases and J 4 bases; bases outside gene matches: 8. Germline V CDR1 and CDR2: MGHRA, YSYEKL. The CDR3 extends over 15 amino acids. DNA of the CDR3: TGCGCCAGCGGGCTTACTAGCGGGAGCGCAGATACGCAGTATTTT. Encoded protein: CASGLTSGSADTQYF.

The chain employs TRBV28 and TRBJ1-2; 8 bases match TRBD1. V lost 6 bases, J lost 5 bases, and 14 bases stayed unmatched. Germline CDR1 is MDHEN and CDR2 is SYDVKM. CDR3 length: 16 amino acids. The CDR3 DNA follows: TGTGCCAGCAGCCGGACAGGGTCTGATTATTGGTATGGCTACACCTTC. This codes for CASSRTGSDYWYGYTF.

This clone appeared a single time. The chain joins TRBV11-2 to TRBJ2-6, with 9 nucleotides matching TRBD1. After removal of 1 base from V and 0 bases from J, the junction contained 4 bases not matched to a gene. Germline-derived CDR1 and CDR2 are SGHAT and FQNNGV. The CDR3 spans 18 residues. CDR3: CASSLGQGGYSGANVLTF. In DNA form, the CDR3 reads TGTGCCAGCAGCTTAGGACAGGGGGGGTACTCTGGGGCCAACGTCCTGACTTTC.

This clone was found once. V is TRBV27 and J is TRBJ2-3, with 8 bases fitting TRBD2. J lost 2 bases, V lost 3 bases, and 4 bases had no gene match. This CDR3 is built from 15 residues. The germline V gene has CDR1 MNHEY and CDR2 SMNVEV (reference sequence). CDR3 in amino acids: CASSFTSGPTDTQYF. The CDR3 coding sequence is TGTGCCAGCAGTTTCACTAGCGGCCCCACAGATACGCAGTATTTT.

Comment on this clone: This specimen includes other DNA sequences encoding the same CDR3. The rearrangement joins TRBV28 to TRBJ2-7; TRBD2 matches 14 bases. The CDR3 sequence is 15 residues long. Trimming cost V 2 bases and J 6 bases; bases outside gene matches: 3. The germline gives CDR1 MDHEN, CDR2 SYDVKM. The CDR3 DNA reads as TGTGCCAGCAGTTTAGGGACTAGCGGGAGCCGCGAGCAGTACTTC. It translates to CASSLGTSGSREQYF.